At least ten counts were recorded for the clone carrying this T cell receptor beta chain. The CDR3 sequence is 14 residues long. Trimming removed 0 bases from V and 2 bases from J, with 6 bases in between. The germline V gene encodes CDR1 SGHRS and CDR2 YFSETQ. The data are from a study of T cells after yellow fever vaccination. Study as a whole: Where fractions had low cell numbers, libraries were prepared from them with the SMART-Seq v4 Ultra Low Input RNA kit.

TCRdb independently ran MiXCR on the 5' RACE reads; one entry per CDR3 protein. The data show roughly 74,000 distinct CDR3 sequences, with around 6.9% seen just once and 35% to 45% held by the top ten. This material consisted of CD8+ T cells sorted from PBMCs, taken 4 to 5 days after the first yellow fever vaccination. The chain has TRBV5-1 and TRBJ1-3; D is uncertain. The clonotype was recovered from a man between 18 and 35 years old who received the YFV17D yellow fever vaccine. The CDR3 DNA follows: TGCGCCAGCAGCTTGGCAGGTCCTGGAAACACCATATATTTT. Residues: CASSLAGPGNTIYF. Based on the CDR3 plus reference TRBV5-1 and TRBJ1-3, the full variable domain is KAGVTQTPRYLIKTRGQQVTLSCSPISGHRSVSWYQQTPGQGLQFLFEYFSETQRNKGNFPGRFSGRQFSNSRSEMNVSTLELGDSALYLCASSLAGPGNTIYFGEGSWLTVV.